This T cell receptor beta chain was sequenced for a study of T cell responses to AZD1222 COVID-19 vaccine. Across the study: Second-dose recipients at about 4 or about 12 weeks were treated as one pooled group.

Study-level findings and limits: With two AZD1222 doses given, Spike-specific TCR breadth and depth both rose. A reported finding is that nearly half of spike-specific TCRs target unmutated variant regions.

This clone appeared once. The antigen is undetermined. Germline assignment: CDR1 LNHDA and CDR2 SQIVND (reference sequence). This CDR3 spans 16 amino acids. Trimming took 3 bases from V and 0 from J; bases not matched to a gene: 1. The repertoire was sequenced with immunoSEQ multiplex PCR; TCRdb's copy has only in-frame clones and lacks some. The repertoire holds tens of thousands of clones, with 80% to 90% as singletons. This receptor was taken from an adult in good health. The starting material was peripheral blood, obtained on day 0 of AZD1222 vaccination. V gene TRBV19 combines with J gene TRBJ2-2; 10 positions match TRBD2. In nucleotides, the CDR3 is TGTGCCAGTAGTATCACTAGCGGGGCGAACACCGGGGAGCTGTTTTTT. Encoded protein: CASSITSGANTGELFF.